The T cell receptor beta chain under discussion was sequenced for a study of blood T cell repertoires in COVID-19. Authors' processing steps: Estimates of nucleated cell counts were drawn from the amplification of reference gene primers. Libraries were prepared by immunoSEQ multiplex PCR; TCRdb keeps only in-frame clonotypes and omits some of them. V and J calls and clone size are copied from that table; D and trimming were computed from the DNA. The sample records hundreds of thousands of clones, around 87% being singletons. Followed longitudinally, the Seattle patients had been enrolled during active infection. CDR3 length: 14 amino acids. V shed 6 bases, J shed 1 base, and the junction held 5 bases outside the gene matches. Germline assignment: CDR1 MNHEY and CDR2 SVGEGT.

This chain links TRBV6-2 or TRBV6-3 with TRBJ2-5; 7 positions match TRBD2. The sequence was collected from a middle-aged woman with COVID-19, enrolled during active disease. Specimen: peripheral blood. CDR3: CASSQRGPQETQYF. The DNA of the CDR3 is TGTGCCAGCAGCCAGCGGGGTCCCCAAGAGACCCAGTACTTC.